The sequence of this T cell receptor (beta chain) was determined in a study of blood T cell repertoires in COVID-19. Overall study: Specimens from acute and convalescent COVID-19 originated in the United States, Italy and Spain.

All enrollees were roughly 18 to 90 years old and from roughly 26 US areas. Cohort assignment relied on participant-reported clinical history. Germline values: CDR1 MDHEN, CDR2 SYDVKM. The CDR3 totals 18 residues. V lost 3 bases, J lost 4 bases, and 10 bases stayed unmatched. In the original workflow: Amplification of reference gene primers provided the estimated nucleated cell counts. Measured with immunoSEQ multiplex PCR; TCRdb has only the in-frame clones, and not every one. Clone size and the V and J calls come from that table; the DNA yielded D and trimming. The sample holds some 270,000 clones; approximately 83% are singletons and the top ten take 4.3%.

The clonotype originates from a woman between 25 and 40 years old who had recovered from COVID-19. What was sequenced was PBMCs or T cells enriched from blood (not recorded which). The genes are TRBV28 and TRBJ1-6; 9 bases line up with TRBD1. The CDR3 coding sequence is TGTGCCAGCAGTTTCCCCCCGGGGGACAGGGAGTATAATTCACCCCTCCACTTT. Encoded protein: CASSFPPGDREYNSPLHF.